This entry describes one T cell receptor beta chain. Produced via immunoSEQ multiplex PCR; TCRdb's table is partial and in-frame only. The data show 180,000 or so clones, with around 80% seen just once and approximately 15% held by the top ten. Participant ages covered roughly 18 to 90 years across 24 US areas. The study recruited exposed participants who had met a COVID-19 case within 2 weeks before entry. This sample is drawn from a study of blood T cell repertoires in COVID-19. Trimming pared 0 bases from V and 4 bases from J, leaving 15 bases between. Germline V gene lookup returns CDR1 MRHNA and CDR2 SNTAGT. There are 16 residues in the CDR3.

The rearrangement joins TRBV6-4 to TRBJ1-2; perhaps TRBD1 as D (6 bases). This TCR derives from a man aged 60-69 years who had been exposed to COVID-19. What was sequenced was PBMCs or T cells enriched from blood (not recorded which). As DNA, the CDR3 is TGTGCCAGCAGTGACTCCCGGACAGTCCCGAGCTATGGCTACACCTTC. This codes for CASSDSRTVPSYGYTF.